A selection of T cell receptor beta chains follows, all from one sample in a study of cytomegalovirus exposure and HLA in healthy donors. Repertoires were generated with immunoSEQ multiplex PCR, while TCRdb's copy carries only in-frame clones and drops some. The table lists roughly 200,000 clones, 75% of them singletons. What was sequenced was PBMCs. The receptors shown here come from a male donor in good health and CMV-seronegative. The CDR3 runs from the conserved cysteine through the conserved F or W. Fields, in order: D gene, CDR3 length, J gene, clone size, V gene, CDR3 protein, CDR3 DNA. D genes are given only for firm matches. Rows may omit the clone size; those that give it use once, few, many or a size class.

d_gene: .
len: 15
j_gene: TRBJ2-1
abundance: few
v_gene: TRBV7-8
CDR3aa: CASSLGTSSYNEQFF
CDR3nt: TGTGCCAGCAGCTTAGGGACTTCCTCCTACAATGAGCAGTTCTTC

d_gene: TRBD1
len: 15
j_gene: TRBJ1-2
abundance: .
v_gene: TRBV6-1
CDR3aa: CASVEGAVLNYGYTF
CDR3nt: TGTGCCAGCGTAGAGGGGGCGGTCTTGAACTATGGCTACACCTTC

d_gene: .
len: 13
j_gene: TRBJ1-5
abundance: .
v_gene: TRBV30
CDR3aa: CAWSPGSGQPQHF
CDR3nt: TGTGCCTGGAGTCCAGGGTCAGGTCAGCCCCAGCATTTT

d_gene: .
len: 15
j_gene: TRBJ2-7
abundance: .
v_gene: TRBV5-1
CDR3aa: CASSLEVAPTYEQYF
CDR3nt: TGCGCCAGCAGCTTGGAGGTAGCCCCAACCTACGAGCAGTACTTC

d_gene: .
len: 13
j_gene: TRBJ1-3
abundance: .
v_gene: TRBV11-3
CDR3aa: CASSLSPGNTIYF
CDR3nt: TGTGCCAGCAGCCTCTCCCCTGGAAACACCATATATTTT

d_gene: .
len: 12
j_gene: TRBJ2-7
abundance: .
v_gene: TRBV9
CDR3aa: CASSAGSYEQYF
CDR3nt: TGTGCCAGCAGCGCGGGCTCCTACGAGCAGTACTTC

d_gene: TRBD1
len: 15
j_gene: TRBJ1-6
abundance: once
v_gene: TRBV27
CDR3aa: CASSWDSSYNSPLHF
CDR3nt: TGTGCCAGCAGTTGGGACAGCTCCTATAATTCACCCCTCCACTTT

d_gene: .
len: 13
j_gene: TRBJ2-1
abundance: .
v_gene: TRBV5-4
CDR3aa: CASSPGTYNEQFF
CDR3nt: TGTGCCAGCAGCCCCGGGACCTACAATGAGCAGTTCTTC

d_gene: .
len: 13
j_gene: TRBJ2-1
abundance: .
v_gene: TRBV6-5
CDR3aa: CASSRTGNREQFF
CDR3nt: TGTGCCAGCAGTCGTACAGGGAACAGGGAGCAGTTCTTC

d_gene: .
len: 13
j_gene: TRBJ1-2
abundance: .
v_gene: TRBV6-6
CDR3aa: CASRSPSDYGYTF
CDR3nt: TGTGCCAGCAGGTCCCCTTCGGACTATGGCTACACCTTC

d_gene: .
len: 11
j_gene: TRBJ1-2
abundance: .
v_gene: TRBV7-8
CDR3aa: CASSLGRGYTF
CDR3nt: TGTGCCAGCAGCTTAGGTCGGGGCTACACCTTC

d_gene: .
len: 17
j_gene: TRBJ2-1
abundance: .
v_gene: TRBV5-4
CDR3aa: CASSLAFRGLRGNEQFF
CDR3nt: TGTGCCAGCAGCTTGGCCTTCAGGGGCTTGAGGGGCAATGAGCAGTTCTTC

d_gene: .
len: 12
j_gene: TRBJ1-5
abundance: .
v_gene: TRBV6-6
CDR3aa: CASSNSGQPQHF
CDR3nt: TGTGCCAGCAGTAATTCCGGTCAGCCCCAGCATTTT

d_gene: .
len: 17
j_gene: TRBJ2-6
abundance: few
v_gene: TRBV6-4
CDR3aa: CASSDWGVDSGANVLTF
CDR3nt: TGTGCCAGCAGTGATTGGGGGGTGGACTCTGGGGCCAACGTCCTGACTTTC

d_gene: TRBD2
len: 13
j_gene: TRBJ2-3
abundance: .
v_gene: TRBV30
CDR3aa: CAWTTSGTDTQYF
CDR3nt: TGTGCCTGGACGACTAGCGGCACAGATACGCAGTATTTT

d_gene: .
len: 13
j_gene: TRBJ2-7
abundance: .
v_gene: TRBV5-1
CDR3aa: CASSLGSSYEQYF
CDR3nt: TGCGCCAGCAGCTTAGGGAGCTCCTACGAGCAGTACTTC

d_gene: TRBD2
len: 15
j_gene: TRBJ2-7
abundance: .
v_gene: TRBV10-3
CDR3aa: CAIQAATSGSYEQYF
CDR3nt: TGTGCCATCCAAGCGGCGACTAGCGGGAGTTACGAGCAGTACTTC

d_gene: .
len: 18
j_gene: TRBJ1-2
abundance: .
v_gene: TRBV28
CDR3aa: CASIPSGRGPIGGYGYTF
CDR3nt: TGTGCCAGCATCCCTTCGGGGAGGGGCCCTATCGGCGGCTATGGCTACACCTTC

d_gene: .
len: 17
j_gene: TRBJ2-5
abundance: few
v_gene: TRBV7-8
CDR3aa: CASSLELRKPLGETQYF
CDR3nt: TGTGCCAGCAGCTTAGAGTTGCGGAAGCCCCTCGGAGAGACCCAGTACTTC

d_gene: .
len: 11
j_gene: TRBJ1-1
abundance: few
v_gene: TRBV20-1
CDR3aa: CSARGRTEAFF
CDR3nt: TGCAGTGCTAGGGGGCGGACTGAAGCTTTCTTT

d_gene: .
len: 15
j_gene: TRBJ1-5
abundance: .
v_gene: TRBV19
CDR3aa: CASTPTGRQGQPQHF
CDR3nt: TGTGCCAGTACCCCAACAGGGCGTCAAGGTCAGCCCCAGCATTTT

d_gene: .
len: 15
j_gene: TRBJ1-1
abundance: .
v_gene: TRBV10-3
CDR3aa: CAISGGTGRGTEAFF
CDR3nt: TGTGCCATCAGTGGGGGGACGGGGCGGGGGACTGAAGCTTTCTTT

d_gene: TRBD2
len: 14
j_gene: TRBJ2-1
abundance: .
v_gene: TRBV27
CDR3aa: CASSSRDYYNEQFF
CDR3nt: TGTGCCAGCAGTTCCCGGGACTACTACAATGAGCAGTTCTTC

d_gene: .
len: 15
j_gene: TRBJ1-1
abundance: .
v_gene: TRBV30
CDR3aa: CAWTPIQGWSTEAFF
CDR3nt: TGTGCCTGGACACCCATACAGGGTTGGAGCACTGAAGCTTTCTTT

d_gene: .
len: 12
j_gene: TRBJ1-5
abundance: .
v_gene: TRBV28
CDR3aa: CASSLGSTPQHF
CDR3nt: TGTGCCAGCAGTTTGGGGAGTACACCCCAGCATTTT

d_gene: .
len: 13
j_gene: TRBJ2-7
abundance: few
v_gene: TRBV9
CDR3aa: CASSVASAHEQYF
CDR3nt: TGTGCCAGCAGCGTAGCTAGCGCTCACGAGCAGTACTTC

d_gene: TRBD1
len: 17
j_gene: TRBJ1-5
abundance: .
v_gene: TRBV28
CDR3aa: CASSLWIGQGVNQPQHF
CDR3nt: TGTGCCAGCAGTTTATGGATCGGACAGGGGGTAAATCAGCCCCAGCATTTT

d_gene: .
len: 13
j_gene: TRBJ2-3
abundance: .
v_gene: TRBV9
CDR3aa: CASSVYGRDTQYF
CDR3nt: TGTGCCAGCAGCGTATATGGTAGAGATACGCAGTATTTT

d_gene: TRBD1
len: 14
j_gene: TRBJ2-1
abundance: .
v_gene: TRBV7-9
CDR3aa: CASSPGTDYNEQFF
CDR3nt: TGTGCCAGCAGCCCTGGGACAGACTACAATGAGCAGTTCTTC

d_gene: TRBD1
len: 16
j_gene: TRBJ1-5
abundance: .
v_gene: TRBV7-2
CDR3aa: CASSLVGRGGNQPQHF
CDR3nt: TGTGCCAGCAGCTTAGTGGGCAGGGGGGGCAATCAGCCCCAGCATTTT

d_gene: .
len: 15
j_gene: TRBJ1-5
abundance: .
v_gene: TRBV28
CDR3aa: CASSNTDRPNQPQHF
CDR3nt: TGTGCCAGCAGTAACACGGACAGACCTAATCAGCCCCAGCATTTT

d_gene: .
len: 15
j_gene: TRBJ1-2
abundance: .
v_gene: TRBV6-5
CDR3aa: CASSYSFQGNYGYTF
CDR3nt: TGTGCCAGCAGTTACTCTTTTCAGGGTAACTATGGCTACACCTTC

d_gene: TRBD1
len: 14
j_gene: TRBJ1-1
abundance: .
v_gene: TRBV28
CDR3aa: CASSSGTGRTEAFF
CDR3nt: TGTGCCAGCAGCTCCGGGACAGGTAGGACTGAAGCTTTCTTT

d_gene: .
len: 15
j_gene: TRBJ2-3
abundance: .
v_gene: TRBV6-5
CDR3aa: CASRPTASSTDTQYF
CDR3nt: TGTGCCAGCAGACCGACAGCCTCGAGCACAGATACGCAGTATTTT

d_gene: .
len: 14
j_gene: TRBJ1-2
abundance: .
v_gene: TRBV30
CDR3aa: CAWSLGGAGNGYTF
CDR3nt: TGTGCCTGGTCCCTAGGGGGGGCGGGGAATGGCTACACCTTC

d_gene: TRBD1
len: 16
j_gene: TRBJ2-3
abundance: .
v_gene: TRBV28
CDR3aa: CASSLGTGKGTDTQYF
CDR3nt: TGTGCCAGCAGTTTGGGGACAGGGAAGGGCACAGATACGCAGTATTTT

d_gene: .
len: 11
j_gene: TRBJ2-7
abundance: .
v_gene: TRBV4-2
CDR3aa: CASSQTYEQYF
CDR3nt: TGTGCCAGCAGCCAAACCTACGAGCAGTACTTC

d_gene: .
len: 13
j_gene: TRBJ2-3
abundance: .
v_gene: TRBV2
CDR3aa: CASSDTGTDTQYF
CDR3nt: TGTGCCAGCAGTGATACAGGGACAGATACGCAGTATTTT

d_gene: .
len: 14
j_gene: TRBJ1-1
abundance: .
v_gene: TRBV27
CDR3aa: CASSISFPRQAFFF
CDR3nt: TGTGCCAGCAGTATCTCCTTCCCCCGACAAGCATTTTTCTTT

d_gene: TRBD1
len: 12
j_gene: TRBJ1-2
abundance: .
v_gene: TRBV30
CDR3aa: CAWGTGSYGYTF
CDR3nt: TGTGCCTGGGGGACAGGGTCGTATGGCTACACCTTC

d_gene: .
len: 15
j_gene: TRBJ2-1
abundance: .
v_gene: TRBV29-1
CDR3aa: CSVMQGGVPYNEQFF
CDR3nt: TGCAGCGTCATGCAAGGAGGGGTTCCCTACAATGAGCAGTTCTTC

d_gene: TRBD2
len: 14
j_gene: TRBJ2-1
abundance: few
v_gene: TRBV6-1
CDR3aa: CASRAGRQSHEQFF
CDR3nt: TGTGCCAGCAGAGCGGGACGGCAAAGCCATGAGCAGTTCTTC

d_gene: .
len: 14
j_gene: TRBJ2-7
abundance: .
v_gene: TRBV30
CDR3aa: CAWRGTGRGYEQYF
CDR3nt: TGTGCCTGGAGGGGAACAGGGAGAGGCTACGAGCAGTACTTC

d_gene: .
len: 17
j_gene: TRBJ1-2
abundance: once
v_gene: TRBV28
CDR3aa: CASSSPGGASTNYGYTF
CDR3nt: TGTGCCAGCAGCTCCCCCGGGGGGGCGTCAACTAACTATGGCTACACCTTC

d_gene: TRBD2
len: 17
j_gene: TRBJ2-1
abundance: few
v_gene: TRBV7-9
CDR3aa: CASSLDLAGGQYNEQFF
CDR3nt: TGTGCCAGCAGCTTAGACTTAGCGGGAGGGCAATACAATGAGCAGTTCTTC

d_gene: TRBD1
len: 15
j_gene: TRBJ1-4
abundance: once
v_gene: TRBV6-5
CDR3aa: CASSGLRDRVAKLFF
CDR3nt: TGTGCCAGCAGTGGCCTCCGGGACAGGGTGGCAAAACTGTTTTTT

d_gene: TRBD1
len: 14
j_gene: TRBJ2-7
abundance: .
v_gene: TRBV7-2
CDR3aa: CASSPGTGPYEQYF
CDR3nt: TGTGCCAGCAGCCCCGGGACAGGGCCCTACGAGCAGTACTTC

d_gene: TRBD1
len: 18
j_gene: TRBJ1-4
abundance: .
v_gene: TRBV30
CDR3aa: CAWSVMDRVRVTNEKLFF
CDR3nt: TGTGCCTGGAGCGTTATGGACAGGGTTAGGGTAACTAATGAAAAACTGTTTTTT

d_gene: .
len: 14
j_gene: TRBJ2-3
abundance: once
v_gene: TRBV5-1
CDR3aa: CASSLEGGSDTQYF
CDR3nt: TGCGCCAGCAGCTTGGAAGGGGGTTCAGATACGCAGTATTTT